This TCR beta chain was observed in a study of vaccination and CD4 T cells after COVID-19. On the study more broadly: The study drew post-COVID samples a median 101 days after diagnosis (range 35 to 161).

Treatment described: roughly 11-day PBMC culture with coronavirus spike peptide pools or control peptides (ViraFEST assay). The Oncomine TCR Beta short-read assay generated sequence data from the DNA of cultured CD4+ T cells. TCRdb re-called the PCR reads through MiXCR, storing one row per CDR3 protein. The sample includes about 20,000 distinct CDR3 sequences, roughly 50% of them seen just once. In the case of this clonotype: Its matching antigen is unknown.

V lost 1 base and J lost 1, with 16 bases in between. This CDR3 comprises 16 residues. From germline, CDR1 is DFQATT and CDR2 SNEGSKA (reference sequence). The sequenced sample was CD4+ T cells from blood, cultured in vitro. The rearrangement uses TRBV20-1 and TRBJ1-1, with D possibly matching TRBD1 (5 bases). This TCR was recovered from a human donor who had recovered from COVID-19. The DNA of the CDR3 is TGCAGTGCTAGAGTCATGGGATGGGGCTGGAACACTGAAGCTTTCTTT. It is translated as CSARVMGWGWNTEAFF.